This paragraph covers one TCR beta chain sequence. The data were taken from a study of blood T cell repertoires in COVID-19. CDR1 is MNHEY, CDR2 SVGAGI, per germline. Trimming removed 2 bases from V and 8 bases from J; junction bases left unmatched: 6. CDR3 length equals 15 residues. In the source study's methods: Amplified reference gene primers provided the basis for estimating nucleated cell counts. The method was immunoSEQ multiplex PCR; TCRdb's version includes in-frame clones alone and lacks a portion of them. For V, J and clone size, that table is used; D and trimming come from the DNA. The table has fewer than 70,000 clones, 65% to 90% seen once.

The sequence derives from a woman aged 55-70 years with acute or convalescent COVID-19. The source material was peripheral blood. The J gene is TRBJ1-4, the V gene TRBV6-5, with 9 bases that match TRBD1. CDR3 nucleotides: TGTGCCAGCAGTTACGGGGGACAGGGAGCCGAAAAACTGTTTTTT. Translated, it gives CASSYGGQGAEKLFF.